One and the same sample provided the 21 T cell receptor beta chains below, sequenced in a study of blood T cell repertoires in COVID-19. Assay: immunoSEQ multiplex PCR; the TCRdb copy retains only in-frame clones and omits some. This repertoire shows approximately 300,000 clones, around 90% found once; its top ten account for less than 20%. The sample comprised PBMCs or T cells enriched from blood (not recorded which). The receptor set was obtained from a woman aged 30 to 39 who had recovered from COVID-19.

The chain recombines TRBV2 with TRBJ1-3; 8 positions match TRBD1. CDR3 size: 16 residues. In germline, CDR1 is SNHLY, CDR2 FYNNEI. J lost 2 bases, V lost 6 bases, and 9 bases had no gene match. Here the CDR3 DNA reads TGTGCCAGCAGCCGGGCCGGGACAGGCACTGGAAACACCATATATTTT. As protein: CASSRAGTGTGNTIYF.

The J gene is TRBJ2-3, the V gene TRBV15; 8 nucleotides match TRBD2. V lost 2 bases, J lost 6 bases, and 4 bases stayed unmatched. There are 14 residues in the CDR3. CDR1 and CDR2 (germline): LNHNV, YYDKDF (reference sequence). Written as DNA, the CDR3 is TGTGCCACCAGCAGACGACTAGCGTCGGATACGCAGTATTTT. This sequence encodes CATSRRLASDTQYF.

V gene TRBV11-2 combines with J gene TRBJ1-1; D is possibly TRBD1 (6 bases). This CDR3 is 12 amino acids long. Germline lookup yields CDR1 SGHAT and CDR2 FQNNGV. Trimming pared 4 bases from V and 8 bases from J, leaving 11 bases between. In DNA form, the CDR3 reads TGTGCCAGCAGCTCACGACAGGCAGAAGCTTTCTTT. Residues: CASSSRQAEAFF.

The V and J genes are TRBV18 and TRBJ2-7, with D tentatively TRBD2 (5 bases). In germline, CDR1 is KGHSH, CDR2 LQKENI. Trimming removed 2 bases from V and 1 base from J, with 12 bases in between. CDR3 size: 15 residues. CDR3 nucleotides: TGTGCCAGCTCACCAGGAGAGGGCCAATCCTACGAGCAGTACTTC. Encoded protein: CASSPGEGQSYEQYF.

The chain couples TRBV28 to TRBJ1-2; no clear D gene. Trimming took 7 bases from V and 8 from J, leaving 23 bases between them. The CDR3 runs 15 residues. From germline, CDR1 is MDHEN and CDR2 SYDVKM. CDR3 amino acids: CASITDPVTSWGYTF. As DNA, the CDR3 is TGTGCCAGCATAACCGATCCCGTGACATCCTGGGGCTACACCTTC.

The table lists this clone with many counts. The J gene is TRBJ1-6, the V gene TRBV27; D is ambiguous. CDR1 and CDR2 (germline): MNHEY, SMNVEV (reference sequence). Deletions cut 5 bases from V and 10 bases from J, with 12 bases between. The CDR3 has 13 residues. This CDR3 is CASSPRGLSPLHF. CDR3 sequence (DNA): TGTGCCAGCAGTCCTCGTGGACTATCACCCCTCCACTTT.

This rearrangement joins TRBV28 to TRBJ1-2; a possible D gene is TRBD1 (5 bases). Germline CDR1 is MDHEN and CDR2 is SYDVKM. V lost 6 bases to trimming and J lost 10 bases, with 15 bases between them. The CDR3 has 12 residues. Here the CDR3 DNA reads TGTGCCAGCAGGGATCCCGGGGGATCCTACACCTTC. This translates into CASRDPGGSYTF.

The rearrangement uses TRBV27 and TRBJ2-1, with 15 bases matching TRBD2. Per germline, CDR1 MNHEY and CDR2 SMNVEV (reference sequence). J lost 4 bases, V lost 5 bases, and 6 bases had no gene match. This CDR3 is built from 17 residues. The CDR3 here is CASSRPGLAGGYNEQFF. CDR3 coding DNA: TGTGCCAGCAGTCGTCCGGGACTAGCGGGGGGTTACAATGAGCAGTTCTTC.

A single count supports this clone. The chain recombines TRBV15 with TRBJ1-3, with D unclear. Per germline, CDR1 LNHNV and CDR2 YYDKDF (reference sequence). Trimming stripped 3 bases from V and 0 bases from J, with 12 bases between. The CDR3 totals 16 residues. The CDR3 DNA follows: TGTGCCACCAGCAGTCACTTACCTACCTCTGGAAACACCATATATTTT. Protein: CATSSHLPTSGNTIYF.

The CDR3 nucleotides read TGTGCCATCAGCGCCCATCTAGCGGGAGGTGGCCACAATGAGCAGTTCTTC. This encodes CAISAHLAGGGHNEQFF. The chain employs TRBV10-3 and TRBJ2-1, with 11 bases matching TRBD2. This CDR3 region has 17 residues. Per the germline V gene, CDR1 is ENHRY and CDR2 is SYGVKD. V shed 6 bases, J shed 5 bases, and the junction held 12 bases outside the gene matches.

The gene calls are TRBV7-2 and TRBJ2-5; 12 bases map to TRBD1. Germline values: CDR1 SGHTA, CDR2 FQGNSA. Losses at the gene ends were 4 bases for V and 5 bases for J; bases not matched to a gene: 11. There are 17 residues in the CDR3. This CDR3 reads CASSYRRDRGQGETQYF. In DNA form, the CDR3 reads TGTGCCAGCAGCTACCGCCGGGACAGGGGGCAGGGGGAGACCCAGTACTTC. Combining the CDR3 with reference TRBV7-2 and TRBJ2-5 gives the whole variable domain GAGVSQSPSNKVTEKGKDVELRCDPISGHTALYWYRQSLGQGLEFLIYFQGNSAPDKSGLPSDRFSAERTGGSVSTLTIQRTQQEDSAVYLCASSYRRDRGQGETQYFGPGTRLLVL.

The CDR3, as DNA: TGTGCCAGCAGTGATACGGGAACCTACGAGCAGTACTTC. Amino acid sequence: CASSDTGTYEQYF. The chain couples TRBV25-1 to TRBJ2-7; tentative D call: TRBD2 (5 bases). There are 13 residues in the CDR3. Germline V gene lookup returns CDR1 MGHDK and CDR2 SYGVNS. V lost 3 bases and J lost 2, with 8 bases in between.

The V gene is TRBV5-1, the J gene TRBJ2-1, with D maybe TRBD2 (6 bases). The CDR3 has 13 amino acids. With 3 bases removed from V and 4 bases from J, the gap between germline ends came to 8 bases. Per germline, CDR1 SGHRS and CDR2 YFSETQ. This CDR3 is CASSSGLYNEQFF. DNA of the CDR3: TGCGCCAGCAGCTCGGGACTTTACAATGAGCAGTTCTTC.

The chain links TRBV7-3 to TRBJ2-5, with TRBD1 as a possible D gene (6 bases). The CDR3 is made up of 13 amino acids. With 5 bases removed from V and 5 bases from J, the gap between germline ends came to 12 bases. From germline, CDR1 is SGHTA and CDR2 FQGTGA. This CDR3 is CASSQLQGETQYF. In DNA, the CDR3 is TGTGCCAGCAGCCAACTCCAGGGGGAGACCCAGTACTTC.

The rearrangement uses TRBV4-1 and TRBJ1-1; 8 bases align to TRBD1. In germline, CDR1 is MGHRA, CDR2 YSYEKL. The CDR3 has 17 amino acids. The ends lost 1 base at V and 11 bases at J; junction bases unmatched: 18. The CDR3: CASSQGLPRQGTRMAFF. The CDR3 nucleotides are TGCGCCAGCAGCCAAGGGCTCCCGAGACAGGGGACGAGGATGGCTTTCTTT.

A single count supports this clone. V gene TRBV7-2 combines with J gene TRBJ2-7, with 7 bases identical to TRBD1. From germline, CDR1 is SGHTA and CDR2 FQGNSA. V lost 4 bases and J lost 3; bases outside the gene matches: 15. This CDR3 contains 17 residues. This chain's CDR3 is CASSSHKGTATFYEQYF. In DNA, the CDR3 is TGTGCCAGCAGCTCACATAAAGGGACAGCGACGTTCTACGAGCAGTACTTC.

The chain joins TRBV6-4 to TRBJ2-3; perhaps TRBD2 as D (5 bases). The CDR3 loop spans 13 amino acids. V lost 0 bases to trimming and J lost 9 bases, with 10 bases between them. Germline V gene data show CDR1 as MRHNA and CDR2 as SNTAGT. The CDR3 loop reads CASSDSSVGTQYF. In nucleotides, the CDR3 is TGTGCCAGCAGTGACTCTAGCGTGGGCACGCAGTATTTT.

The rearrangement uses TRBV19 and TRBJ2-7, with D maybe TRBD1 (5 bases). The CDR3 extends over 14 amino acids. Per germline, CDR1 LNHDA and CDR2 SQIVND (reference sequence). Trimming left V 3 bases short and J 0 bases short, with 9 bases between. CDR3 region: CASSIDSTSYEQYF. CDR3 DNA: TGTGCCAGTAGTATTGACAGCACCTCCTACGAGCAGTACTTC.

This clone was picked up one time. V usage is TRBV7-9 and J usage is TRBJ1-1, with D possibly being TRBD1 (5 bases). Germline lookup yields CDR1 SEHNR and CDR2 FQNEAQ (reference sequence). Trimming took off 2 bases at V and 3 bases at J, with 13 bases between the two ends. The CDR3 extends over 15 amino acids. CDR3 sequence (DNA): TGTGCCAGCAGCTTACGCGGGGCGGGGGACACTGAAGCTTTCTTT. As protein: CASSLRGAGDTEAFF. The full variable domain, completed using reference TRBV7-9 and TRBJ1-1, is DTGVSQNPRHKITKRGQNVTFRCDPISEHNRLYWYRQTLGQGPEFLTYFQNEAQLEKSRLLSDRFSAERPKGSFSTLEIQRTEQGDSAMYLCASSLRGAGDTEAFFGQGTRLTVV.

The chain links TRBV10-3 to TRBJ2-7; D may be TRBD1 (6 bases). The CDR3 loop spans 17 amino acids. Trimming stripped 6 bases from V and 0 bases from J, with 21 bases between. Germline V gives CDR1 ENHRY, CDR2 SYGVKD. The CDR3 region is CAIRQIGPGASSYEQYF. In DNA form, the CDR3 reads TGTGCCATCAGACAGATCGGGCCAGGGGCGAGCTCCTACGAGCAGTACTTC.

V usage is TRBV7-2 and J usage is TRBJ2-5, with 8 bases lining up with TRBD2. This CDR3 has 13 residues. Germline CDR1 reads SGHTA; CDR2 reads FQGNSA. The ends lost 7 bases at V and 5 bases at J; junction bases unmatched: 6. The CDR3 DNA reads TGTGCCAGCACTCGGGGGGGCTCGGAGACCCAGTACTTC. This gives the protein CASTRGGSETQYF.